This is a list of T cell receptor beta chains from one sample in a study of T cell responses to AZD1222 COVID-19 vaccine. The table came from immunoSEQ multiplex PCR; TCRdb's copy has only in-frame clones and leaves some out. Among approximately 120,000 clones listed, 88% were seen once. The source was peripheral blood, collected on day 0 of AZD1222 vaccination. These receptors all stem from an adult in good health. The CDR3 runs from the conserved cysteine through the conserved F or W.

15	TRBV6-1	TRBJ1-1	CASSEERIMNTEAFF
13	TRBV19	TRBJ2-1	CASSPSPENEQFF
14	TRBV10-1	TRBJ1-5	CATHRPGSNQPQHF
15	TRBV2	TRBJ1-5	CASSADYHSNQPQHF
19	TRBV4-2	TRBJ2-1	CASSQGSRLAGESYNEQFF
13	TRBV28	TRBJ1-1	CASRSGQNTEAFF
16	TRBV7-9	TRBJ2-7	CASSPPGAWRSYEQYF
17	TRBV27	TRBJ2-2	CASSQSSGGTNTGELFF
17	TRBV5-1	TRBJ1-5	CASSSGAVRLSNQPQHF
15	TRBV5-1	TRBJ1-2	CASSFTGIGCCGYTF
17	TRBV5-1	TRBJ2-2	CASRSGLAGVRTGELFF
15	TRBV24-1	TRBJ2-2	CATSVLGQGTGELFF
13	TRBV3-1/TRBV3-2	TRBJ1-1	CASSQITGTEAFF
16	TRBV5-1	TRBJ2-4	CASSSESAGGTGTWYF
14	TRBV19	TRBJ1-4	CASRGHATNEKLFF
17	TRBV7-9	TRBJ2-4	CASSLLAGGPGKNIQYF
13	TRBV11-3	TRBJ1-1	CASSRGAYTEAFF
15	TRBV11-3	TRBJ1-4	CASSLGPSTNEKLFF
17	TRBV4-2	TRBJ2-3	CASSQEWPGSLPDTQYF
14	TRBV6-5	TRBJ1-2	CASSYSGPSYGYTF
15	TRBV28	TRBJ1-2	CASSRTVGAFYGYTF
15	TRBV11-2	TRBJ2-3	CASSLDGGSTDTQYF
10	TRBV10-1	TRBJ1-3	CARRGDTIYF